This T cell receptor (beta chain) stems from a study of T cell repertoires in cytomegalovirus infection. Study background: CMV infection together with matching HLA type was indicated by public TCR beta signatures.

Whole-study findings and limits: Dominating the ex vivo response were HLA-C-restricted CMV-specific TCR beta clonotypes. Summed public TCR beta family frequency identified CMV carriers bearing the relevant HLA.

This clonotype was observed many times. Its antigen is not identified. TCRdb redid the calling of the reads with MiXCR, one entry per CDR3 protein. The sample lists approximately 500,000 distinct CDR3 sequences, roughly 12% occurring once. V lost 2 bases and J lost 3; bases outside the gene matches: 4. CDR3 length: 15 residues. The germline CDR1 and CDR2 sequences are MNHEY and SVGAGI. The sequencing sample was made of PBMCs. This TCR was sampled from a human donor in good health (CMV status not recorded). Some clones in this sample may be carry-over from other donors' samples. The V call is TRBV6-5, the J call TRBJ1-2; 9 bases are shared with TRBD1. CDR3 nucleotide sequence: TGTGCCAGCAGTTACGGGACAGGGTGGGACTATGGCTACACCTTC. Translated, it gives CASSYGTGWDYGYTF.